Below, 10 T cell receptor beta chains from the same sample are listed, as sequenced in a study of Graves' ophthalmopathy and Graves' hyperthyroidism. From RNA, the CDR3 regions of TCR beta chains were amplified and sequenced. Following a first-round RT-PCR that used HTBI primers, a second-round multiplex PCR was carried out. From the multiplex PCR reads, TCRdb called clonotypes with MiXCR, one entry per CDR3 protein. The sample has almost 750,000 distinct CDR3 sequences, 35% to 50% seen once. Input material: peripheral blood. The receptor source for this set is an adult man with Graves' ophthalmopathy.

This clonotype came up a few times. The V and J genes are TRBV7-9 and TRBJ1-1; TRBD1 might be the D (5 bases). V lost 5 bases and J 1 base, leaving 20 bases between the germline ends. This CDR3 is 17 amino acids long. Germline V gene sequence: CDR1 SEHNR, CDR2 FQNEAQ (reference sequence). CDR3 loop: CASSPSIGAIGNTEAFF. As DNA, the CDR3 is TGTGCCAGCAGCCCAAGTATAGGGGCTATCGGGAACACTGAAGCTTTCTTT.

This clonotype came up a few times. V gene TRBV2 combines with J gene TRBJ2-2; TRBD1 or TRBD2 may be the D gene (5 bases each). There are 14 residues in the CDR3. Germline assignment: CDR1 SNHLY and CDR2 FYNNEI. V was cut by 6 bases and J by 1 base, with 9 bases left in between. The CDR3 DNA is TGTGCCAGCAGGGGGACCGAGAACACCGGGGAGCTGTTTTTT. Its translation: CASRGTENTGELFF.

J is TRBJ2-5 and V is TRBV7-2, with a possible D match to TRBD1 (6 bases). The CDR3 runs 15 residues. Trimming cost V 3 bases and J 5 bases, with 16 bases left between them. Germline CDR1 reads SGHTA; CDR2 reads FQGNSA. The CDR3 DNA is TGTGCCAGCAGCTTCCCTCCGAGGGGGAAGGAGACCCAGTACTTC. This gives the protein CASSFPPRGKETQYF.

On this clonotype: The CDR3 carries no conserved terminal phenylalanine or tryptophan, so it likely arises from a read error. No DNA is shown, since the ends of the CDR3 on it are uncertain; the CDR3 is the one TCRdb lists. The rearrangement uses TRBV24-1 and TRBJ1-2; the table's D call, TRBD1, has no DNA check behind it. The germline gives CDR1 KGHDR, CDR2 SFDVKD. The CDR3 numbers 14 amino acids, ends counted. The CDR3 sequence is CATSQGRTTMATPS.

This clonotype was picked up a small number of times. The rearrangement joins TRBV20-1 to TRBJ2-7; D gene uncertain. The CDR3 is made up of 13 amino acids. Trimming stripped 3 bases from V and 1 base from J, with 10 bases between. Germline V gene data show CDR1 as DFQATT and CDR2 as SNEGSKA (reference sequence). CDR3 region: CSASIRASYEQYF. As DNA, the CDR3 is TGCAGTGCTAGTATCAGAGCTTCCTACGAGCAGTACTTC.

This clonotype was observed a few times. The chain links TRBV28 to TRBJ2-5, with D maybe TRBD1 (6 bases). V lost 5 bases to trimming and J lost 3 bases, with 13 bases between them. The V gene's germline CDR1 is MDHEN and CDR2 SYDVKM. The CDR3 spans 14 residues. CDR3 nucleotide sequence: TGTGCCAGCAGTCAGACAGGTGACAAAGAGACCCAGTACTTC. This encodes CASSQTGDKETQYF.

This clonotype has ten or more counts. J is TRBJ1-6 and V is TRBV5-4; TRBD1 matches 10 bases. V lost 2 bases to trimming and J lost 8 bases; unmatched junction nucleotides: 1. Germline V gives CDR1 SGHNT, CDR2 YYREEE (reference sequence). This CDR3 is 14 amino acids long. CDR3 sequence: CASSFGTGDSPLHF. The CDR3 bases are TGTGCCAGCAGCTTCGGGACAGGGGATTCACCCCTCCACTTT.

Ten or more counts support this clonotype. The chain is built from TRBV12-3 or TRBV12-4 and TRBJ1-2; D unclear. This CDR3 region has 15 residues. Deletions cut 5 bases from V and 4 bases from J, with 17 bases between. CDR3: CASSPVGGRSYGYTF. CDR3 DNA: TGTGCCAGCAGTCCGGTGGGAGGTAGAAGCTATGGCTACACCTTC.

V gene TRBV10-3 combines with J gene TRBJ1-3; 9 bases are shared with TRBD1. Germline-derived CDR1 and CDR2 are ENHRY and SYGVKD. The CDR3 is 12 amino acids. After removal of 9 bases from V and 3 bases from J, the junction contained 0 bases not matched to a gene. The CDR3 here is CAMGQGGNTIYF. The CDR3 DNA reads TGTGCCATGGGACAGGGTGGAAACACCATATATTTT.

In its sample, this clonotype was seen once. This chain joins TRBV25-1 and TRBJ1-1; D is unresolved. The CDR3 is 11 residues long. Germline V gives CDR1 MGHDK, CDR2 SYGVNS. As DNA, the CDR3 is TGTGCTAGACATATGAACACTGAAGCTTTCTTT. Protein: CARHMNTEAFF.